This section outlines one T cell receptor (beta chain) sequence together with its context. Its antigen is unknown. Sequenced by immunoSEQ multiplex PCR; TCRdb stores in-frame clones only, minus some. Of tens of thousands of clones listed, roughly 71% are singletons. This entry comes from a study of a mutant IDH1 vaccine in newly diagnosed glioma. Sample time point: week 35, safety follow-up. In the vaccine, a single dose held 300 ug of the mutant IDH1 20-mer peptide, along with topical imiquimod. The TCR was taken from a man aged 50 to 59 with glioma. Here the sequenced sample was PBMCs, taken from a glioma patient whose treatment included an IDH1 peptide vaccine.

Here the CDR3 DNA reads TGCGCCAGCAGCCAAACACAGGGGTTCTATGGCTACACCTTC. Its protein is CASSQTQGFYGYTF. V is TRBV4-1 and J is TRBJ1-2; 7 bases are a match to TRBD1. Trimming at V came to 2 bases and at J to 4 bases, leaving 4 bases not matched to a gene. Germline CDR1 and CDR2: MGHRA and YSYEKL. The CDR3 is 14 amino acids.